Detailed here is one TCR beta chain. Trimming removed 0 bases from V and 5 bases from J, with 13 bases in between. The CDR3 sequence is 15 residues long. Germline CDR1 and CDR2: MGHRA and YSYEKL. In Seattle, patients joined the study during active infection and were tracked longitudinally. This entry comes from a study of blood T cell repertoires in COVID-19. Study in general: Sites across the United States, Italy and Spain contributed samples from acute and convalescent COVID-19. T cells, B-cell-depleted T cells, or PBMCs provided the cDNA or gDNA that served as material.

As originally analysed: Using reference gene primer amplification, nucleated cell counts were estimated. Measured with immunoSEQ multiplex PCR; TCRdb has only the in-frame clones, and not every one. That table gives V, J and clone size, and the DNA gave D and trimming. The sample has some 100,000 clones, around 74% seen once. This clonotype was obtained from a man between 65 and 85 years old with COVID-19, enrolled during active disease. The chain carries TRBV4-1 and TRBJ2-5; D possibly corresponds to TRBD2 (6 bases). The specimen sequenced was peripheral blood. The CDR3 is CASSQDMGEAETQYF. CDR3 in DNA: TGCGCCAGCAGCCAAGATATGGGGGAGGCGGAGACCCAGTACTTC.